Here is one T cell receptor beta chain with its context. Antigen unknown. This sample was taken from a study of T cell repertoires in cytomegalovirus infection. Across the whole study: The authors relied on CMV epitopes, both recently identified HLA-C-restricted and well-studied HLA-B-restricted. Both a matching HLA type and CMV infection were indicated by public TCR beta signatures.

Each CDR3 protein gets one entry after TCRdb re-called the reads with MiXCR. The sample shows tens of thousands of distinct CDR3 sequences, 20% to 25% of them seen only once. Broader study findings: Predominance within the ex vivo response was attributable to HLA-C-restricted CMV-specific TCR beta clonotypes.

Germline V gene sequence: CDR1 MNHEY, CDR2 SVGEGT. With V trimmed by 4 bases and J by 4 bases, 3 bases remained unmatched. CDR3 length: 15 residues. The sequencing here drew on CD8+ T cells from cultured PBMCs, taken from culture after CMV antigen stimulation. This receptor was obtained from a human donor in good health (CMV status not recorded). Some clones in this sample may be carry-over from other donors' samples. This sequence joins TRBV6-2 or TRBV6-3 and TRBJ2-1, with 11 bases identical to TRBD2. Here the CDR3 reads CASSWGLAEYNEQFF. DNA of the CDR3: TGTGCCAGCAGTTGGGGACTAGCGGAGTACAATGAGCAGTTCTTC.